This T cell receptor beta chain is drawn from a study of blood T cell repertoires in COVID-19. Whole-study context: Both acute and convalescent COVID-19 samples were obtained from the United States, Italy and Spain. Nucleic acid was either cDNA or gDNA, and it came from T cells, B-cell-depleted T cells, or PBMCs.

In its sample, this clone was seen a few times. The Seattle patients joined while their infection was active and were tracked longitudinally afterward. Germline lookup yields CDR1 GTSNPN and CDR2 SVGIG (reference sequence). The CDR3 has 12 amino acids. The germline V and J ends were trimmed by 5 bases and 4 bases, with 9 bases remaining between them. Authors' data handling: Reference gene primer amplification in the assay estimated nucleated cell counts. Only in-frame clones appear in the TCRdb table, and some are missing; sequencing was by immunoSEQ multiplex PCR. That table supplies the V and J calls and clone size; D and trimming were determined from the DNA. The table includes roughly 290,000 clones, approximately 84% detected once.

The receptor was derived from a person aged 70 to 85 with COVID-19, enrolled during active disease. Sequenced material: peripheral blood. The chain joins TRBV30 to TRBJ1-3, with unresolved D. The DNA of the CDR3 is TGTGCCTGGGAGAGGGCCGGAAACACCATATATTTT. Residues: CAWERAGNTIYF.